Below are 3 T cell receptor beta chains sequenced from a single sample in a study of regulatory T cells in long-lasting Graves disease (dated by TCRdb to the early 2020s). The library came from multiplex PCR. These reads were obtained on an Illumina HiSeq 4000. iRepertoire HTBI primers and Arm-PCR amplification of CDR3 regions were used to construct TCR beta libraries. TCRdb's own reprocessing of the public reads used fastp at Q25 and MiXCR and kept productive beta chains. Every entry covers one CDR3 protein and lists the most common genes and DNA from its rows. For this sample there are fewer than 600,000 distinct CDR3 sequences; approximately 23% appear just once. Of the sample, around 13% falls within the top ten clones. This specimen's time point label, interpreted: persistent/refractory GD, antithyroid drugs over 5 years with positive TRAb. RNA was extracted from PBMCs in TRIzol for both TCR sequencing and RNA sequencing.

This material consisted of peripheral blood mononuclear cells (PBMCs), taken when the disease was refractory, from a patient treated with antithyroid drugs. The source is a female donor with Graves disease.

The chain combines TRBV2 with TRBJ2-7, with a weak D call TRBD1 (6 bases). The germline V gene has CDR1 SNHLY and CDR2 FYNNEI. The CDR3 has 11 residues. With 7 bases removed from V and 4 bases from J, the gap between germline ends came to 8 bases. CDR3 coding DNA: TGTGCCAGCATCAGGGGATACGAGCAGTACTTC. Encoded protein: CASIRGYEQYF.

This clonotype was seen ten or more times. J is TRBJ2-7 and V is TRBV6-2 or TRBV6-3; 9 bases agree with TRBD1. The germline CDR1 and CDR2 sequences are MNHEY and SVGEGT. The CDR3 has 13 residues. V shed 6 bases and J 2 bases; nucleotides not matched to a gene: 2. The CDR3 DNA reads TGTGCCAGCAGAGGGACAGGGCCCTACGAGCAGTACTTC. Its protein is CASRGTGPYEQYF.

This clonotype was picked up a small number of times. A clone one base away is much larger, so this may be a read error. The chain is built from TRBV28 and TRBJ2-5; D is possibly TRBD1 (5 bases). Per the germline V gene, CDR1 is MDHEN and CDR2 is SYDVKM. The CDR3 contains 11 residues. V lost 5 bases to trimming and J lost 10 bases, with 11 bases between them. DNA for the CDR3: TGTGCCAGCAGTCTCGACAGCCTCCAGTACTTC. Translating gives CASSLDSLQYF.